The following is a T cell receptor beta chain sequence with its context. No antigen is known for it. Donors were healthy Caucasian individuals from Russia aged about 6 to 90. This record comes from a study of blood T cells in healthy people across ages. Study-level findings and limits: Unsorted PBMCs blocked a conclusive comparison of naive and antigen-experienced cells.

The use of a sample-barcoded 5' primer and a J-beta primer mix characterized a second PCR of about 6 to 11 cycles. At least 3 million CDR3-containing paired-end reads were obtained per sample. MiXCR, applied by TCRdb to the 5' RACE reads, yields one record per CDR3 protein. The sample includes roughly 2 million distinct CDR3 sequences, roughly 50% seen only once; the top ten take around 2.1%. The ends were cut back, 3 bases at V and 6 bases at J, with 20 bases in the middle. The V gene's germline CDR1 is WSHSY and CDR2 SAAADI. This CDR3 has 16 residues. This rearrangement joins TRBV10-2 to TRBJ2-5; possibly TRBD2 for D (6 bases). Sequencing was carried out using blood. The clonotype comes from a woman aged 40 to 50 in good health. For the CDR3, the DNA is TGCGCCAGCAGTGAAATGCAGGGAGGCGCCGGGAAGACCCAGTACTTC. As protein: CASSEMQGGAGKTQYF.